This T cell receptor beta chain stems from a study of CD8 T cells in ankylosing spondylitis. Overall study findings and caveats: Earlier reports found some motif variants in synovial fluid and blood in reactive arthritis. Fewer than ten highly homologous variants made up a TCR beta motif that seemed to typify ankylosing spondylitis blood.

A single record per CDR3 protein comes from TCRdb applying MiXCR to the 5' RACE reads. This sample yields 350,000 to 550,000 distinct CDR3 sequences, of which 20% to 30% are seen a single time; roughly 0.8% belongs to the top ten. A remark on this clonotype: Its antigen is currently unknown.

This CDR3 is built from 11 residues. CDR1 is LGHNT, CDR2 FRNRAP, per germline. Trimming left V 1 base short and J 5 bases short, with 2 bases between. The genes are TRBV12-5 and TRBJ2-5, with D hard to call. The receptor was isolated from a male donor with ankylosing spondylitis. Sample: blood, either unsorted or a sorted T cell fraction (not recorded which). CDR3: CASGLGETQYF. The CDR3 DNA reads as TGTGCTAGTGGTTTGGGGGAGACCCAGTACTTC. Based on the CDR3 plus reference TRBV12-5 and TRBJ2-5, the full variable domain is DARVTQTPRHKVTEMGQEVTMRCQPILGHNTVFWYRQTMMQGLELLAYFRNRAPLDDSGMPKDRFSAEMPDATLATLKIQPSEPRDSAVYFCASGLGETQYFGPGTRLLVL.